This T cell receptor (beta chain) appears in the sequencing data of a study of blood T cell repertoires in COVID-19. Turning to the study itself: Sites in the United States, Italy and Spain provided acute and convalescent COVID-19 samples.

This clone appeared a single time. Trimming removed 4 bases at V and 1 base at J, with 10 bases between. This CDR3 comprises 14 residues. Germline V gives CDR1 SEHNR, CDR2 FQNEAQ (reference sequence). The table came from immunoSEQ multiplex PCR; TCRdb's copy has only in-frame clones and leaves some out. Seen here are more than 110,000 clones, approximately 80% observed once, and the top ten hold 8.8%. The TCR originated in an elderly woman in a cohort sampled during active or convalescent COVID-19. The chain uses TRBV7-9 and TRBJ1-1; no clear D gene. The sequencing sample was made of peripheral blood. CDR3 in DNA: TGTGCCAGCAGCTACGCCCAGGAGAACACTGAAGCTTTCTTT. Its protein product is CASSYAQENTEAFF.